This is a list of T cell receptor beta chains from one sample in a study of blood T cells in healthy people across ages. TCRdb reanalysed the 5' RACE reads using MiXCR and keeps one entry per CDR3 protein. In the table there are 800,000 to 1,300,000 distinct CDR3 sequences, under 30% of which are singletons. The same sample was also used in a study of T cells of mothers and their children.

The sequenced material came from blood. These receptors came from a girl aged 2 to 10 in good health. Both conserved end residues are part of each CDR3. The D gene is left open where the match is weak. Clone size appears in some rows only: once, few, many, or a class for an expanded clone.

clone size: few; D gene: NA; V gene: TRBV29-1; J gene: TRBJ2-5; CDR3 length: 16; CDR3 protein: CSVDQQGGEGQETQYF; CDR3 DNA: TGCAGCGTTGACCAGCAGGGGGGGGAGGGCCAAGAGACCCAGTACTTC
clone size: NA; D gene: TRBD1; V gene: TRBV18; J gene: TRBJ1-4; CDR3 length: 16; CDR3 protein: CASSPRHIQGDEKLFF; CDR3 DNA: TGTGCCAGCTCACCACGTCATATACAGGGGGATGAAAAACTGTTTTTT
clone size: NA; D gene: TRBD2; V gene: TRBV2; J gene: TRBJ2-2; CDR3 length: 15; CDR3 protein: CASSISGGATGELFF; CDR3 DNA: TGTGCCAGCAGTATTAGCGGGGGGGCAACCGGGGAGCTGTTTTTT
clone size: NA; D gene: TRBD1; V gene: TRBV11-3; J gene: TRBJ2-1; CDR3 length: 15; CDR3 protein: CASSPYGTGDDEQFF; CDR3 DNA: TGTGCCAGCAGCCCATACGGGACAGGGGATGATGAGCAGTTCTTC
clone size: few; D gene: NA; V gene: TRBV29-1; J gene: TRBJ2-1; CDR3 length: 12; CDR3 protein: CSSALQGNEQFF; CDR3 DNA: TGCAGCAGTGCCCTCCAGGGCAATGAGCAGTTCTTC
clone size: NA; D gene: TRBD2; V gene: TRBV12-3/TRBV12-4; J gene: TRBJ2-1; CDR3 length: 16; CDR3 protein: CASSPKGLAGGNEQFF; CDR3 DNA: TGTGCCAGCAGTCCAAAAGGACTAGCGGGAGGTAATGAGCAGTTCTTC
clone size: few; D gene: TRBD2; V gene: TRBV20-1; J gene: TRBJ2-1; CDR3 length: 18; CDR3 protein: CSARVSSGGSGHYNEQFF; CDR3 DNA: TGCAGTGCTAGAGTATCTAGCGGGGGTTCCGGACACTACAATGAGCAGTTCTTC
clone size: few; D gene: NA; V gene: TRBV27; J gene: TRBJ2-7; CDR3 length: 16; CDR3 protein: CASRRDLGGLSYEQYF; CDR3 DNA: TGTGCCAGCAGAAGGGATCTGGGCGGGCTCTCCTACGAGCAGTACTTC
clone size: NA; D gene: NA; V gene: TRBV6-5; J gene: TRBJ1-1; CDR3 length: 12; CDR3 protein: CASSNPGYEAFF; CDR3 DNA: TGTGCCAGCAGTAACCCCGGGTATGAAGCTTTCTTT
clone size: NA; D gene: NA; V gene: TRBV10-3; J gene: TRBJ2-1; CDR3 length: 16; CDR3 protein: CAISEGAARSDNEQFF; CDR3 DNA: TGTGCCATCAGTGAGGGGGCGGCTCGGAGCGACAATGAGCAGTTCTTC
clone size: NA; D gene: NA; V gene: TRBV18; J gene: TRBJ1-1; CDR3 length: 14; CDR3 protein: CASSPGSHPGGAFF; CDR3 DNA: TGTGCCAGCTCACCCGGATCCCACCCGGGAGGGGCTTTCTTT
clone size: many; D gene: TRBD2; V gene: TRBV4-3; J gene: TRBJ2-7; CDR3 length: 15; CDR3 protein: CASSQLAGGKHEQYF; CDR3 DNA: TGTGCCAGCAGCCAGCTAGCGGGAGGGAAGCACGAGCAGTACTTC
clone size: few; D gene: TRBD2; V gene: TRBV20-1; J gene: TRBJ2-5; CDR3 length: 13; CDR3 protein: CSVKAGGAETQYF; CDR3 DNA: TGCAGTGTTAAAGCGGGAGGCGCAGAGACCCAGTACTTC
clone size: few; D gene: NA; V gene: TRBV4-1; J gene: TRBJ1-4; CDR3 length: 15; CDR3 protein: CASSQVLTVNEKLFF; CDR3 DNA: TGCGCCAGCAGCCAAGTCCTCACAGTCAATGAAAAACTGTTTTTT
clone size: few; D gene: TRBD1; V gene: TRBV7-9; J gene: TRBJ2-5; CDR3 length: 15; CDR3 protein: CASSPTDRGLGEQYF; CDR3 DNA: TGTGCCAGCAGCCCAACAGACAGGGGCCTGGGTGAGCAGTACTTC
clone size: many; D gene: NA; V gene: TRBV12-3/TRBV12-4; J gene: TRBJ2-6; CDR3 length: 13; CDR3 protein: CASRPSGANVLTF; CDR3 DNA: TGTGCCAGCAGACCCTCTGGGGCCAACGTCCTGACTTTC
clone size: NA; D gene: TRBD1; V gene: TRBV12-3/TRBV12-4; J gene: TRBJ2-5; CDR3 length: 13; CDR3 protein: CASNPGQVQGQYF; CDR3 DNA: TGTGCCAGCAACCCCGGACAGGTCCAAGGGCAGTACTTC
clone size: NA; D gene: TRBD1; V gene: TRBV27; J gene: TRBJ2-1; CDR3 length: 15; CDR3 protein: CASRGTGSSYNEQFF; CDR3 DNA: TGTGCCAGTAGGGGGACAGGGAGCTCCTACAATGAGCAGTTCTTC
clone size: few; D gene: TRBD2; V gene: TRBV20-1; J gene: TRBJ2-1; CDR3 length: 15; CDR3 protein: CSGGGGLAFNNEQFF; CDR3 DNA: TGCAGTGGTGGGGGGGGACTAGCTTTTAACAATGAGCAGTTCTTC
clone size: few; D gene: NA; V gene: TRBV12-3/TRBV12-4; J gene: TRBJ2-7; CDR3 length: 15; CDR3 protein: CASSLTTGTIYEQYF; CDR3 DNA: TGTGCCAGCAGTTTGACTACAGGGACAATATACGAGCAGTACTTC
clone size: NA; D gene: NA; V gene: TRBV20-1; J gene: TRBJ2-7; CDR3 length: 14; CDR3 protein: CSARAGQRTYEQYF; CDR3 DNA: TGCAGTGCTAGAGCAGGGCAGAGAACCTACGAGCAGTACTTC
clone size: few; D gene: NA; V gene: TRBV20-1; J gene: TRBJ2-1; CDR3 length: 14; CDR3 protein: CSARDTYMPGEQFF; CDR3 DNA: TGCAGTGCTAGAGACACGTACATGCCTGGCGAGCAGTTCTTC
clone size: few; D gene: NA; V gene: TRBV19; J gene: TRBJ2-3; CDR3 length: 13; CDR3 protein: CASSIALDGEQYF; CDR3 DNA: TGTGCCAGTAGTATAGCCTTAGATGGAGAGCAGTATTTT
clone size: few; D gene: TRBD2; V gene: TRBV12-5; J gene: TRBJ2-7; CDR3 length: 15; CDR3 protein: CASGLASGRANEQYF; CDR3 DNA: TGTGCTAGTGGTTTGGCTAGCGGGAGGGCCAACGAGCAGTACTTC
clone size: few; D gene: NA; V gene: TRBV14; J gene: TRBJ1-6; CDR3 length: 15; CDR3 protein: CASSLGSTGNSPLHF; CDR3 DNA: TGTGCCAGCAGCCTTGGGTCTACGGGGAATTCACCCCTCCACTTT
clone size: NA; D gene: NA; V gene: TRBV4-3; J gene: TRBJ2-1; CDR3 length: 16; CDR3 protein: CASSQESAATYNEQFF; CDR3 DNA: TGCGCCAGCAGCCAAGAGAGCGCTGCCACCTACAATGAGCAGTTCTTC
clone size: once; D gene: NA; V gene: TRBV19; J gene: TRBJ1-5; CDR3 length: 14; CDR3 protein: CASRRTLGGQPQHF; CDR3 DNA: TGTGCCAGTAGAAGGACCCTCGGGGGTCAGCCCCAGCATTTT
clone size: few; D gene: TRBD2; V gene: TRBV20-1; J gene: TRBJ2-7; CDR3 length: 14; CDR3 protein: CSARQGLAGLEQYF; CDR3 DNA: TGCAGTGCTAGACAAGGACTAGCGGGACTCGAGCAGTACTTC
clone size: NA; D gene: NA; V gene: TRBV9; J gene: TRBJ1-6; CDR3 length: 14; CDR3 protein: CASSAGFGNSPLHF; CDR3 DNA: TGTGCCAGCAGCGCCGGGTTTGGTAATTCACCCCTCCACTTT
clone size: few; D gene: NA; V gene: TRBV6-1; J gene: TRBJ1-2; CDR3 length: 14; CDR3 protein: CASSPGGLGDGYTF; CDR3 DNA: TGTGCCAGCAGTCCGGGGGGACTCGGGGATGGCTACACCTTC
clone size: NA; D gene: NA; V gene: TRBV5-1; J gene: TRBJ2-7; CDR3 length: 11; CDR3 protein: CALWAPYEQYF; CDR3 DNA: TGCGCACTTTGGGCCCCCTACGAGCAGTACTTC